This T cell receptor (beta chain) was sequenced for a study of beta chain features in type 1 diabetes. Expressed TCRB transcripts were sequenced, since all the RNA that had been isolated was reverse transcribed. Clones were read by immunoSEQ multiplex PCR, and TCRdb kept only the in-frame ones, dropping some. The table includes roughly 150,000 clones, 6.5% to 10% detected once. Concerning this clone: Its antigen is unknown.

Study results and limitations: Moderate but significant shortening of TCRB CDR3s was recorded in all four CD4+ subsets from Type 1 diabetes patients. cDNA-based reads could over-represent cells with high TCR expression.

CD4+ cells of the naive, central memory, regulatory and stem cell-like memory types were sorted via CD45RO/CCR7/CD25/CD127/CD95/CD27. The CDR3 extends over 14 amino acids. Trimming took off 6 bases at V and 3 bases at J, with 12 bases between the two ends. Germline-derived CDR1 and CDR2 are SNHLY and FYNNEI. Material for sequencing was central memory CD4+ T cells from blood. The receptor comes from a woman in her late teens or twenties with type 1 diabetes. V gene TRBV2 combines with J gene TRBJ2-1, with a weak D call TRBD2 (6 bases). In nucleotides, the CDR3 is TGTGCCAGCAGGAGGGGACTGCTCTACAATGAGCAGTTCTTC. As protein: CASRRGLLYNEQFF.